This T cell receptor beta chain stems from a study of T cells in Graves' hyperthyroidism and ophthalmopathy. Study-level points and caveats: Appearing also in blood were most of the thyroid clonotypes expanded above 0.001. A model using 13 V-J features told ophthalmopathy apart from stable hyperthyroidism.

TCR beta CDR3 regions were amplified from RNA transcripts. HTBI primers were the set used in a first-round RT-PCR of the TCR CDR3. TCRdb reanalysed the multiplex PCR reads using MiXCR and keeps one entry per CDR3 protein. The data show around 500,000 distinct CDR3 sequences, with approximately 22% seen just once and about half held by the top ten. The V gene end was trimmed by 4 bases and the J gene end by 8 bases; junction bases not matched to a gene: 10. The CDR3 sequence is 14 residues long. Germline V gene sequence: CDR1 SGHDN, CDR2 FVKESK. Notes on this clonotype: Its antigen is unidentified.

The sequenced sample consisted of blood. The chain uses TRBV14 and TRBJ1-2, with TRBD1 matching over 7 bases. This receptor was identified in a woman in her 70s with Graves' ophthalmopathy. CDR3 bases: TGTGCCAGCAGCCCAAACACAGGGGTAGGGGGCTACACCTTC. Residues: CASSPNTGVGGYTF.